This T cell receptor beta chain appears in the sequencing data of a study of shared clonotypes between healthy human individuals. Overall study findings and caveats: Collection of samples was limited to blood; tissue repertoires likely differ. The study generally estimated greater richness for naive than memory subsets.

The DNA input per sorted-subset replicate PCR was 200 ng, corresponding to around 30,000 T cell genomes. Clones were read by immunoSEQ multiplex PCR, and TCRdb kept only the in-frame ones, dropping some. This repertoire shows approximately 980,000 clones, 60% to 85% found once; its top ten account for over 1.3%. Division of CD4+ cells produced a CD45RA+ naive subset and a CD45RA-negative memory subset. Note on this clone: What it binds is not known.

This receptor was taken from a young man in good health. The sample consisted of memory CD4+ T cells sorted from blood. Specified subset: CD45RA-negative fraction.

The CDR3 protein is CASSPTGLYGYTF. CDR3 in DNA: TGCGCCAGCAGCCCGACAGGGCTCTATGGCTACACCTTC. The chain is built from TRBV4-1 and TRBJ1-2, with 7 positions matching TRBD1. The CDR3 sequence is 13 residues long. Germline CDR1 is MGHRA and CDR2 is YSYEKL. Trimming at V came to 4 bases and at J to 4 bases, leaving 3 bases not matched to a gene.